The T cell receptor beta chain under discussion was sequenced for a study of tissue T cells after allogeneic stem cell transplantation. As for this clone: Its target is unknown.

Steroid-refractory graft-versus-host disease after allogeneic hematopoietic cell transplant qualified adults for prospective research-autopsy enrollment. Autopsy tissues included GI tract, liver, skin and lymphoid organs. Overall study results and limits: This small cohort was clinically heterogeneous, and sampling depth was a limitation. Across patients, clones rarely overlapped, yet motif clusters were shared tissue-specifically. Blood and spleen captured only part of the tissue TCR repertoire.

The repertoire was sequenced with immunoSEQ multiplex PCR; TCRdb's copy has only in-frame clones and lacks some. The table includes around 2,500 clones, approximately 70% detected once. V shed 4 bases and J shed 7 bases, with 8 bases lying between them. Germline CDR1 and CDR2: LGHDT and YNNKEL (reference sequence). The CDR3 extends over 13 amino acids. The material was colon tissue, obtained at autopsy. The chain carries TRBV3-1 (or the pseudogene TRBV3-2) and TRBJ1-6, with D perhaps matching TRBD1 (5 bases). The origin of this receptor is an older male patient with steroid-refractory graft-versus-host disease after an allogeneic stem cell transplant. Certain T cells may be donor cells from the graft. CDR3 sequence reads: CASSLAGNSPLHF. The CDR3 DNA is TGTGCCAGCAGCCTTGCAGGGAATTCACCCCTCCACTTT.